Each of the 22 T cell receptor beta chains below was sequenced from the same sample in a study of T cell responses to AZD1222 COVID-19 vaccine. The method was immunoSEQ multiplex PCR; TCRdb's version includes in-frame clones alone and lacks a portion of them. Of more than 85,000 clones in the sample, about 72% are singletons; the top ten hold about 21%. The source was peripheral blood, collected on day 0 of AZD1222 vaccination. The receptors were sampled from an adult in good health.

The chain combines TRBV9 with TRBJ2-2; D is undetermined. The length of the CDR3 is 15 residues. The germline V gene encodes CDR1 SGDLS and CDR2 YYNGEE. Trimming stripped 4 bases from V and 2 bases from J, with 12 bases between. CDR3 in DNA: TGTGCCAGCAGCCCCAGGACCGTAAACACCGGGGAGCTGTTTTTT. It specifies CASSPRTVNTGELFF.

The chain carries TRBV24-1 and TRBJ2-1; 12 positions agree with TRBD2. This CDR3 is built from 14 residues. Per germline, CDR1 KGHDR and CDR2 SFDVKD. V was clipped by 7 bases and J by 8 bases; unmatched bases: 5. The CDR3 DNA is TGTGCCACCAGGACTAGCGGGAGAACCCATGAGCAGTTCTTC. Translated: CATRTSGRTHEQFF.

The chain carries TRBV7-8 and TRBJ2-1, with D possibly being TRBD1 or TRBD2 (5 bases each). The V and J ends lost 5 bases and 10 bases respectively, with 24 bases between them. The CDR3 totals 16 residues. The germline V gene has CDR1 SGHVS and CDR2 FQNEAQ. The CDR3 sequence: CASSLPLRLGPPEQFF. CDR3 nucleotide sequence: TGTGCCAGCAGCCTCCCCCTACGGCTGGGACCCCCGGAGCAGTTCTTC.

The chain's CDR3 is CASSLRARSHEQYF. CDR3 coding DNA: TGCGCCAGCAGCCTTAGGGCCCGGTCCCACGAGCAGTACTTC. The V call is TRBV5-1, the J call TRBJ2-7; D is uncertain. The germline CDR1 and CDR2 sequences are SGHRS and YFSETQ. The ends were cut back, 4 bases at V and 5 bases at J, with 16 bases in the middle. CDR3 length: 14 amino acids.

The rearrangement joins TRBV3-1 (or the pseudogene TRBV3-2) to TRBJ1-1; TRBD1 agrees at 8 bases. This CDR3 spans 13 amino acids. The V gene's germline CDR1 is LGHDT and CDR2 YNNKEL (reference sequence). The J segment lost 7 bases and the V segment lost 4 bases, leaving 5 bases of the junction unmatched. The DNA of the CDR3 is TGTGCCAGCAGCCTCTCCGGACAGGGTGAAGCTTTCTTT. Residues: CASSLSGQGEAFF.

This sequence joins TRBV4-2 and TRBJ2-7, with 11 nucleotides matching TRBD2. The CDR3 extends over 20 amino acids. V shed 3 bases and J 0 bases; nucleotides not matched to a gene: 16. Germline CDR1 reads LGHNA; CDR2 reads YNFKEQ. In nucleotides, the CDR3 is TGTGCCAGCAGCCATGAGGCGGGGTTTTTAGCGGGAGGGAACTCCTACGAGCAGTACTTC. Translating gives CASSHEAGFLAGGNSYEQYF.

This clone was detected only a few times. The chain uses TRBV12-1 and TRBJ2-4; the table's D gene call, TRBD2, was not cross checked with the DNA. TRBV12-1 has pseudogene status. CDR3 length: 18 amino acids. CDR3 amino acids: CASSQRLAGGVAKNIQYF. The CDR3 DNA is TGTGCCAGCAGCCAGAGACTAGCGGGAGGAGTGGCCAAAAACATTCAGTACTTC.

The chain employs TRBV27 and TRBJ2-7; 15 nucleotides line up with TRBD2. The CDR3 is made up of 14 amino acids. The ends lost 5 bases at V and 6 bases at J; junction bases unmatched: 2. Per the germline V gene, CDR1 is MNHEY and CDR2 is SMNVEV (reference sequence). In nucleotides, the CDR3 is TGTGCCAGCAGTCAGGGACTAGCGGGAGGCGAGCAGTACTTC. Amino acids: CASSQGLAGGEQYF.

With respect to this clone: Because it lacks the conserved phenylalanine or tryptophan at the end, this CDR3 is likely a read error. Because the CDR3's place on the DNA is in doubt, the DNA is left out and the CDR3 is given as listed by TCRdb. V usage is TRBV15 and J usage is TRBJ2-7; the tabulated D call, TRBD2, remains unverified against the DNA. CDR1 is LNHNV, CDR2 YYDKDF, per germline (reference sequence). With termini counted, the CDR3 has 12 amino acids. CDR3: CATSRDGGTLVL.

This rearrangement joins TRBV3-1 (or the pseudogene TRBV3-2) to TRBJ1-1; 10 bases are a match to TRBD1. The junction had 14 bases not matched to a gene; V was cut back by 4 bases and J by 3 bases. The CDR3 loop spans 18 amino acids. Germline V gives CDR1 LGHDT, CDR2 YNNKEL (reference sequence). CDR3 residues: CASSLRRQGAFRDTEAFF. The CDR3 nucleotides are TGTGCCAGCAGCCTTCGGCGACAGGGGGCTTTTAGGGACACTGAAGCTTTCTTT.

The rearrangement links TRBV6-5 to TRBJ2-3, with D possibly matching TRBD1 (6 bases). This CDR3 has 14 residues. Germline V gives CDR1 MNHEY, CDR2 SVGAGI. The V end lost 7 bases, the J end lost 5 bases, and 16 bases lay between the germline ends. The DNA for the CDR3 is TGTGCCAGCAACCCGACAGGATCGGGAGATACGCAGTATTTT. It translates to CASNPTGSGDTQYF.

This clone was observed a few times. CDR3 amino acids: CASSWGGQGAGGYTF. The CDR3 DNA reads as TGTGCCAGCAGCTGGGGAGGACAGGGGGCAGGAGGCTACACCTTC. V gene TRBV5-4 combines with J gene TRBJ1-2, with 11 bases lining up with TRBD1. Germline values: CDR1 SGHNT, CDR2 YYREEE (reference sequence). CDR3 length: 15 amino acids. V gave up 3 bases and J gave up 8 bases; unmatched junction bases: 9.

The V call is TRBV18, the J call TRBJ2-2; 15 bases fit TRBD2. This CDR3 comprises 19 residues. Losses at the gene ends were 1 base for V and 1 base for J; bases not matched to a gene: 4. CDR1 is KGHSH and CDR2 is LQKENI in the germline V gene. CDR3 bases: TGTGCCAGCTCACCACGAGGGACTAGCGGGAGGCGGAACACCGGGGAGCTGTTTTTT. Its protein product is CASSPRGTSGRRNTGELFF.

This clone was counted only a few times. This chain uses TRBV24-1 with TRBJ2-7; no clear D. The CDR3 has 12 amino acids. V lost 1 base to trimming and J lost 7 bases, with 7 bases between them. The V gene's germline CDR1 is KGHDR and CDR2 SFDVKD. The CDR3, as DNA: TGTGCCACCAGTGATTTTGTGGGGGAGCAGTACTTC. This sequence encodes CATSDFVGEQYF.

V and J are TRBV7-2 and TRBJ2-7; the D gene could be TRBD1 or TRBD2 (5 bases each). Trimming left V 4 bases short and J 5 bases short, with 15 bases between. This CDR3 is 14 amino acids long. Germline assignment: CDR1 SGHTA and CDR2 FQGNSA. DNA of the CDR3: TGTGCCAGCAGCTCCCTGACAGCTAGCCACGAGCAGTACTTC. Its translation: CASSSLTASHEQYF.

This clone showed up just a few times. The chain uses TRBV9 and TRBJ2-7; D is possibly TRBD2 (6 bases). CDR3 length: 15 amino acids. Trimming shortened V by 0 bases and J by 2 bases, and 12 bases separated the two germline ends. Germline values: CDR1 SGDLS, CDR2 YYNGEE. CDR3 sequence: CASSVGSSGTYEQYF. CDR3 nucleotide sequence: TGTGCCAGCAGCGTAGGGAGTAGCGGAACCTACGAGCAGTACTTC.

The chain carries TRBV29-1 and TRBJ2-7; 13 nucleotides line up with TRBD2. The trim removed 4 bases at V and 5 bases at J, leaving 11 bases unmatched. The germline V gene has CDR1 SQVTM and CDR2 ANQGSEA. This CDR3 spans 16 amino acids. CDR3 loop: CSVVRIRTSGSDEQYF. The CDR3 nucleotides are TGCAGCGTTGTTCGGATACGGACTAGCGGGAGTGACGAGCAGTACTTC.

The CDR3 DNA reads as TGTGCCAGCGGAGGACGGCCGGTCACTGAAGCTTTCTTT. Translating gives CASGGRPVTEAFF. The J gene is TRBJ1-1, the V gene TRBV5-8; D gene uncertain. V was clipped by 7 bases and J by 4 bases, with 14 bases between them. The CDR3 extends over 13 amino acids. CDR1 and CDR2 from the germline V gene are SGHTS and YDEGEE.

The J gene is TRBJ2-1, the V gene TRBV27, with TRBD1 identical over 9 bases. Germline-derived CDR1 and CDR2 are MNHEY and SMNVEV (reference sequence). This CDR3 region has 18 residues. Trimming took 5 bases from V and 0 from J; bases not matched to a gene: 11. CDR3 nucleotide sequence: TGTGCCAGCAGTAGGAGACAGGGGGTAGTAAGCTCCTACAATGAGCAGTTCTTC. Translated, it gives CASSRRQGVVSSYNEQFF.

The rearrangement joins TRBV28 to TRBJ2-1; D remains ambiguous. This CDR3 contains 19 residues. V was trimmed by 2 bases and J by 2 bases, leaving 22 bases between them. The germline CDR1 and CDR2 sequences are MDHEN and SYDVKM. This CDR3 reads CASSLGSHRRHTTYNEQFF. The CDR3 nucleotides are TGTGCCAGCAGTTTAGGATCCCATCGCAGACACACAACCTACAATGAGCAGTTCTTC.

The genes are TRBV18 and TRBJ2-2; a possible D gene is TRBD2 (5 bases). The V gene lost 4 bases and the J gene lost 6 bases, with 9 bases spanning the gap. The CDR3 contains 13 residues. The V gene's germline CDR1 is KGHSH and CDR2 LQKENI. In nucleotides, the CDR3 is TGTGCCAGCTCACAAGTCGGGGCCGGGGAGCTGTTTTTT. It translates to CASSQVGAGELFF.

The chain couples TRBV2 to TRBJ2-5, with TRBD2 matching 7 bases. The V segment lost 6 bases and the J segment 3 bases; nucleotides outside the gene matches: 10. Germline CDR1 is SNHLY and CDR2 is FYNNEI. The CDR3 runs 15 residues. Here the CDR3 reads CASRRFASGEETQYF. The CDR3, as DNA: TGTGCCAGCAGGAGGTTCGCTAGCGGTGAAGAGACCCAGTACTTC. The full variable domain, completed using reference TRBV2 and TRBJ2-5, is EPEVTQTPSHQVTQMGQEVILRCVPISNHLYFYWYRQILGQKVEFLVSFYNNEISEKSEIFDDQFSVERPDGSNFTLKIRSTKLEDSAMYFCASRRFASGEETQYFGPGTRLLVL.